This passage covers 2 T cell receptor beta chains from one sample sequenced in a study of tumor-infiltrating lymphocytes in primary liver carcinoma. Starting from about 0.5 ug of total RNA, TCR beta cDNA was produced with a primer in the constant region. Nested multiplex PCR, run for three rounds with slightly modified ARM-PCR, yielded TCR beta libraries. Amplification in the first two PCR rounds was performed using TRBV1-TRBV30 forward primers and a C-beta reverse primer for roughly 10 cycles each. TCRdb recomputed calls from the multiplex PCR reads with MiXCR, one row per CDR3 protein. Seen here are approximately 300,000 distinct CDR3 sequences, 55% to 65% observed once, and the top ten hold about 9.4%. The researchers obtained blood RNA from unsorted whole blood and also extracted germline DNA. Sequencing was performed on peripheral blood. Every receptor here comes from a man between 40 and 49 years old with primary liver carcinoma and hepatitis B virus infection.

The chain couples TRBV11-1 to TRBJ2-5; D is unresolved. Trimming left V 3 bases short and J 3 bases short, with 14 bases between. The germline V gene encodes CDR1 SGHAT and CDR2 FQDESV (reference sequence). The CDR3 contains 15 residues. The CDR3 sequence: CASSFDGVSKETQYF. CDR3 DNA sequence: TGTGCCAGCAGCTTCGATGGGGTCTCAAAAGAGACCCAGTACTTC.

A word on this clonotype: Mismatch with germline at one junction end may stem from a read error. The rearrangement links TRBV6-1 to TRBJ2-1, with 7 bases lining up with TRBD2. The CDR3 totals 15 residues. Germline CDR1 is MNHNS and CDR2 is SASEGT. CDR3 loop: CVSTVGGGAYNEQFF. The CDR3 nucleotides are TGTGTCAGCACCGTAGGCGGGGGAGCCTACAATGAGCAGTTCTTC.